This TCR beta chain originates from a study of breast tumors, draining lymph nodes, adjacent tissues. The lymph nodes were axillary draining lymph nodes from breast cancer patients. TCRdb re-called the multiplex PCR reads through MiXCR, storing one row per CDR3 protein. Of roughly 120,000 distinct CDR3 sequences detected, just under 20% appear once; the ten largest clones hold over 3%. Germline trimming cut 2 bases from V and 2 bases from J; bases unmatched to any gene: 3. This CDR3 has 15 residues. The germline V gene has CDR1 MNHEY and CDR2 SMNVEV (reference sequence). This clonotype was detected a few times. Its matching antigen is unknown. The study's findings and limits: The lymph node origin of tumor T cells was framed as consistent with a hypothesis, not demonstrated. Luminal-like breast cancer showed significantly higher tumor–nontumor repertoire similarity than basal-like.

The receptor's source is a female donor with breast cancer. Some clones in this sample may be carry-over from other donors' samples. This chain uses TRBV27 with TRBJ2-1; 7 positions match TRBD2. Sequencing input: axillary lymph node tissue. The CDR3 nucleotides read TGTGCCAGCAGTTTAACGGCGGGAGCCTACAATGAGCAGTTCTTC. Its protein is CASSLTAGAYNEQFF.